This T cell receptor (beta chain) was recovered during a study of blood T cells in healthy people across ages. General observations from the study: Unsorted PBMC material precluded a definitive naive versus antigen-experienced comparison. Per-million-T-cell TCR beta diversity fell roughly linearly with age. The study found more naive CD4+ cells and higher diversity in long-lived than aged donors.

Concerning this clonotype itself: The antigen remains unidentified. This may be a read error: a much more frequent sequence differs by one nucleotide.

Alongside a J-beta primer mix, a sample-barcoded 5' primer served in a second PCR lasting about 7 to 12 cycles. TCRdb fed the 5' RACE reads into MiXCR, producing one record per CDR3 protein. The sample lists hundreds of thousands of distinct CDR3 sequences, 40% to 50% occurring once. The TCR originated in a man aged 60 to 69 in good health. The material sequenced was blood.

The CDR3 reads CASSKVVGQETQYF. DNA for the CDR3: TGTGCCAGCAGCAAAGTCGTAGGCCAAGAGACCCAGTACTTC. The chain links TRBV21-1 to TRBJ2-4. The DNA end is more similar to TRBJ2-5, so the J call may be wrong. TRBV21-1 is marked as a pseudogene. The CDR3 loop spans 14 amino acids.